Listed below are T cell receptor beta chains from one sample, sequenced in a study of response to subunit inactivated influenza vaccine. TCRdb processed the RT-PCR reads anew with MiXCR; each CDR3 protein has one entry. The sample holds under 750,000 distinct CDR3 sequences, approximately 12% seen once. The specimen was PBMCs from blood, collected on the day of vaccination. These receptors were collected from a man between 50 and 59 years old who received an inactivated influenza vaccine. Both conserved end residues are part of each CDR3. A D gene is named only where the DNA matches it firmly. Clone sizes are given selectively: once, few, many, or a class where the clone is expanded.

TGTGCCAGCAGCTCGTTGGTCGGGCATGTTCGCGAGCAGTACTTC	CASSSLVGHVREQYF	TRBV27	few	NA	15	TRBJ2-7
TGCAGTGCTAGAGGGAGGTGGACTAGCGACTACGAGCAGTACTTC	CSARGRWTSDYEQYF	TRBV20-1	few	TRBD2	15	TRBJ2-7
TGTGCCAGCAGCTACCGGGACAAGCTTGAGAATGAGCAGTTCTTC	CASSYRDKLENEQFF	TRBV4-2	few	NA	15	TRBJ2-1
TGTGCCAGCAGGGGACTGTGGTCTGGGGCCAACGTCCTGACTTTC	CASRGLWSGANVLTF	TRBV25-1	many	NA	15	TRBJ2-6
TGCGCCAGCAGCTTGCAGGGGGCGGACCACGAGCAGTACTTC	CASSLQGADHEQYF	TRBV5-1	few	TRBD1	14	TRBJ2-7
TGTGCCAGCAGTTTGCGTCGCTGGGGACCCTACGAGCAGTACTTC	CASSLRRWGPYEQYF	TRBV12-3/TRBV12-4	few	NA	15	TRBJ2-7
TGTGCCAGCTCACCAGGGGTAAAGCAGTTCTTC	CASSPGVKQFF	TRBV18	NA	NA	11	TRBJ2-1
TGTGCCAGCAGCGTGGGGACAGTTTCCTACAATGAGCAGTTCTTC	CASSVGTVSYNEQFF	TRBV11-2	many	TRBD1	15	TRBJ2-1
TGTGCCAGCAGCTCACGACTAGCGGGGGGGGATACGCAGTATTTT	CASSSRLAGGDTQYF	TRBV7-2	few	TRBD2	15	TRBJ2-3
TGCAGTGCTAGAGACCCTAGCGGTACTTACAATGAGCAGTTCTTC	CSARDPSGTYNEQFF	TRBV20-1	few	TRBD2	15	TRBJ2-1